A single sample gave rise to the 2 T cell receptor beta chains below, sequenced in a study of cytomegalovirus exposure and HLA in healthy donors. This PCR relied on a set of 60 Vbeta primers and 13 Jbeta primers. Profiled with immunoSEQ multiplex PCR; TCRdb holds only in-frame clones, not every one. The sample consists of 140,000 to 150,000 clones, over 55% of them appearing once. The sequencing input was PBMCs. The source is a man in his forties in good health and CMV-seronegative.

V is TRBV2 and J is TRBJ1-1; 7 nucleotides match TRBD1. V lost 6 bases to trimming and J lost 0 bases; unmatched junction nucleotides: 4. Germline lookup yields CDR1 SNHLY and CDR2 FYNNEI. This CDR3 is 14 amino acids long. The CDR3 DNA sequence: TGTGCCAGCAGCCAAGGGACAGTGAACACTGAAGCTTTCTTT. Translation gives CASSQGTVNTEAFF.

The chain is built from TRBV7-9 and TRBJ2-2, with a possible D match to TRBD1 (6 bases). Germline V gives CDR1 SEHNR, CDR2 FQNEAQ (reference sequence). The CDR3 has 16 amino acids. Trimming took off 2 bases at V and 0 bases at J, with 10 bases between the two ends. In nucleotides, the CDR3 is TGTGCCAGCAGCTTAAGGACAGTTTCGAACACCGGGGAGCTGTTTTTT. Residues: CASSLRTVSNTGELFF.